This is a list of T cell receptor beta chains from one sample in a study of blood T cell repertoires in COVID-19. TCRdb's copy holds only in-frame clones and misses some; the assay was immunoSEQ multiplex PCR. The sample holds about 180,000 clones, around nine tenths seen once. Material: peripheral blood. The receptors here all came from a woman in her seventies with COVID-19, enrolled during active disease. CDR3s include the opening cysteine and the closing phenylalanine or tryptophan. Each record gives: V gene, D gene, J gene, clone size, CDR3 DNA, CDR3 protein. D genes are given only for firm matches. Clone size is not always given. Where it is, it says once, few, many or a class for expanded clones.

TRBV27	TRBD1	TRBJ1-2	NA	TGTGCCAGCAGCCCGGGACAGGGGGCGGTTCGGGCCTATGGCTACACCTTC	CASSPGQGAVRAYGYTF
TRBV10-3	NA	TRBJ2-3	NA	TGTGCCATCACTAGCTCCACAGATACGCAGTATTTT	CAITSSTDTQYF
TRBV11-3	TRBD2	TRBJ2-1	NA	TGTGCCAGCCCCCTCGGGACTAGCGGGAGGGGCAATGAGCAGTTCTTC	CASPLGTSGRGNEQFF
TRBV19	NA	TRBJ2-2	once	TGTGCCAGTAGCCTACAGGGTACCGGGGAGCTGTTTTTT	CASSLQGTGELFF
TRBV4-1	TRBD1	TRBJ1-1	NA	TGCGCCAGCAGCCGCCGGACAGGGGGCGTCACTGAAGCTTTCTTT	CASSRRTGGVTEAFF
TRBV5-1	TRBD2	TRBJ2-3	NA	TGCGCCAGCAGCTTTTTTAGCGGGAGTGGCACAGATACGCAGTATTTT	CASSFFSGSGTDTQYF
TRBV29-1	NA	TRBJ1-4	NA	TGCAGCGTTCCGGGGGGGACTAATGAAAAACTGTTTTTT	CSVPGGTNEKLFF
TRBV4-3	NA	TRBJ1-6	NA	TGCGCCAGCAGCCAAGAACCTCCCCCGACACCCTATAATTCACCCCTCCACTTT	CASSQEPPPTPYNSPLHF
TRBV27	NA	TRBJ2-2	NA	TGTGCCAGCAGTTCTCGTGGGGAGCTGTTTTTT	CASSSRGELFF
TRBV11-1	NA	TRBJ2-7	NA	TGTGCCAGCAGCTTAGGTAGCGGTAGCTCCTACGAGCAGTACTTC	CASSLGSGSSYEQYF
TRBV7-2	NA	TRBJ2-5	once	TGTGCCAGCAGCTTAAGCGGGCTAGAGACCCAGTACTTC	CASSLSGLETQYF
TRBV5-6	NA	TRBJ1-1	NA	TGTGCCAGCAGCTTGGCCGTGAGGAGCACTGAAGCTTTCTTT	CASSLAVRSTEAFF
TRBV5-1	TRBD2	TRBJ2-1	NA	TGCGCCAGCAGCCCTCGGACTAGCGGGGGGTACTACAATGAGCAGTTCTTC	CASSPRTSGGYYNEQFF
TRBV14	TRBD1	TRBJ1-2	NA	TGTGCCAGCAGCCAGTGGGACAGCCTCTATGGCTACACCTTC	CASSQWDSLYGYTF
TRBV5-4	TRBD1	TRBJ1-1	NA	TGTGCCAGCAGTCGACAGGGCGTAGACACTGAAGCTTTCTTT	CASSRQGVDTEAFF
TRBV28	TRBD1	TRBJ2-6	NA	TGTGCCAGCAGTGCACCAGGGGGTGGGGCCAACGTCCTGACTTTC	CASSAPGGGANVLTF
TRBV27	NA	TRBJ1-2	NA	TGTGCCAGCACCCCTCGTGGAGGGGACTATGGCTACACCTTC	CASTPRGGDYGYTF
TRBV4-2	TRBD1	TRBJ2-3	NA	TGTGCCAGCAGCCAAGGACAGGGGGCTAGCACAGATACGCAGTATTTT	CASSQGQGASTDTQYF
TRBV6-2/TRBV6-3	NA	TRBJ2-3	NA	TGTGCCAGCAGTTCCCGACATATCACAGATACGCAGTATTTT	CASSSRHITDTQYF
TRBV5-4	NA	TRBJ1-1	NA	TGTGCCAGCAGCTTGGTTTATGACACTGAAGCTTTCTTT	CASSLVYDTEAFF
TRBV21-1	NA	TRBJ2-7	NA	TGTGCCAGCAGCAAAGCGCTTTTAGCGTTACCCTACTACGAGCAGTACTTC	CASSKALLALPYYEQYF
TRBV7-2	TRBD2	TRBJ2-1	NA	TGTGCCAGCAGCTTAGATAGCGGGGGGTACAATGAGCAGTTCTTC	CASSLDSGGYNEQFF
TRBV11-3	NA	TRBJ2-7	NA	TGTGCCAGCAGCTTGCGCCAGACAGAAAATTACGAGCAGTACTTC	CASSLRQTENYEQYF
TRBV30	NA	TRBJ1-2	medium-sized	TGTGCCTGGAGTAAGGGGAAGCGGGATGGCTACACCTTC	CAWSKGKRDGYTF
TRBV19	NA	TRBJ1-1	NA	TGTGCCAGTAGTAACAGGGCGAACACTGAAGCTTTCTTT	CASSNRANTEAFF
TRBV30	TRBD1	TRBJ1-2	NA	TGTGCCTGGAGCCTGACAGGGTTAGGTGGCTACACCTTC	CAWSLTGLGGYTF
TRBV14	NA	TRBJ2-2	NA	TGTGCCAGCAGCGGGCAGGCCGCGAACACCGGGGAGCTGTTTTTT	CASSGQAANTGELFF
TRBV7-9	NA	TRBJ1-2	NA	TGTGCCAGCAGCTTGTATCCCTATGGCTACACCTTC	CASSLYPYGYTF
TRBV28	TRBD1	TRBJ1-5	NA	TGTGCCAGCACCTCGGACAGGAGCAATCAGCCCCAGCATTTT	CASTSDRSNQPQHF
TRBV24-1	NA	TRBJ1-5	NA	TGTGCCACCAGTGATCTTGGAGCCAATCAGCCCCAGCATTTT	CATSDLGANQPQHF
TRBV4-3	NA	TRBJ2-1	NA	TGCGCCAGCAGCCAAGAGTTTGCGAGCTACAATGAGCAGTTCTTC	CASSQEFASYNEQFF
TRBV12-3/TRBV12-4	TRBD1	TRBJ1-2	NA	TGTGCCAGCACCCTCGACAGGGTCTATGGCTACACCTTC	CASTLDRVYGYTF
TRBV30	NA	TRBJ1-5	NA	TGTGCCTGGAACAGGGACCGCAATCAGCCCCAGCATTTT	CAWNRDRNQPQHF
TRBV6-5	NA	TRBJ2-5	NA	TGTGCCACGGTTCGGGCAGGGGCCGAGACCCAGTACTTC	CATVRAGAETQYF